These 27 T cell receptor beta chains were all obtained from the same sample, sequenced in a study of cytomegalovirus exposure and HLA in healthy donors. The primer mix had 60 Vbeta and 13 Jbeta primers. Clones were sequenced by immunoSEQ multiplex PCR, and TCRdb holds only the in-frame ones, with some missing. The sample has approximately 50,000 clones, around 81% seen once. The sample consisted of PBMCs. The source is a man in his thirties or forties in good health and CMV-seropositive.

J is TRBJ1-2 and V is TRBV10-3, with D possibly being TRBD1 (5 bases). This CDR3 comprises 14 residues. Per the germline V gene, CDR1 is ENHRY and CDR2 is SYGVKD. Trimming removed 11 bases from V and 5 bases from J, with 21 bases in between. CDR3 DNA sequence: TGTGCCGCCCAAGCAGCGGGGGGAATATATGGCTACACCTTC. Protein sequence: CAAQAAGGIYGYTF.

V is TRBV7-7 and J is TRBJ2-5; 11 bases line up with TRBD2. From germline, CDR1 is SSHAT and CDR2 FNYEAQ (reference sequence). After removal of 3 bases from V and 4 bases from J, the junction contained 19 bases not matched to a gene. This CDR3 is 20 amino acids long. The chain's CDR3 is CASSFDLSGGAGKVRETQYF. CDR3 bases: TGTGCCAGCAGCTTCGACCTTAGCGGGGGGGCTGGTAAAGTTCGAGAGACCCAGTACTTC.

About this clone itself: The junction departs from the called germline gene at one end, perhaps through a read error. This sequence joins TRBV7-8 and TRBJ2-1; D perhaps matches TRBD1 (5 bases). Germline V gene data show CDR1 as SGHVS and CDR2 as FQNEAQ. This CDR3 spans 12 amino acids. In nucleotides, the CDR3 is TGTGCCAGCAGCTTAGAAGGGGCCCAGCCCCTCTTC. It translates to CASSLEGAQPLF. The entire variable domain, with the rest obtained from reference TRBV7-8 and TRBJ2-1, is as follows: GAGVSQSPRYKVAKRGQDVALRCDPISGHVSLFWYQQALGQGPEFLTYFQNEAQLDKSGLPSDRFFAERPEGSVSTLKIQRTQQEDSAVYLCASSLEGAQPLFGPGTRLTVL.

This clone has only one observation. The chain has TRBV2 and TRBJ2-7; D is ambiguous. This CDR3 is 14 amino acids long. Germline CDR1 SNHLY, CDR2 FYNNEI. Trimming removed 8 bases at V and 0 bases at J, with 14 bases between. The CDR3 protein is CASDKGPSSYEQYF. The CDR3 bases are TGTGCCAGCGACAAAGGCCCCAGCTCCTACGAGCAGTACTTC.

J is TRBJ2-7 and V is TRBV6-1; 10 nucleotides agree with TRBD2. The CDR3 runs to 15 residues. Trimming cost V 2 bases and J 2 bases; bases outside gene matches: 3. The V gene's germline CDR1 is MNHNS and CDR2 SASEGT. CDR3 protein: CASSELAGATYEQYF. DNA of the CDR3: TGTGCCAGCAGTGAACTAGCGGGGGCCACCTACGAGCAGTACTTC.

V usage is TRBV18 and J usage is TRBJ2-5; tentative D call: TRBD2 (6 bases). This CDR3 has 14 amino acids. The V and J ends lost 5 bases and 2 bases respectively, with 12 bases between them. CDR1 KGHSH and CDR2 LQKENI come from the germline V gene. The chain's CDR3 is CASSGRRGQETQYF. The CDR3 DNA is TGTGCCAGCTCAGGAAGGAGGGGACAAGAGACCCAGTACTTC.

This chain joins TRBV6-5 and TRBJ2-7; D gene unclear. The germline V gene encodes CDR1 MNHEY and CDR2 SVGAGI. This CDR3 has 13 residues. Trimming cost V 2 bases and J 0 bases, with 5 bases left between them. The CDR3 protein is CASSYHYSYEQYF. The CDR3 region has the DNA TGTGCCAGCAGTTACCACTACTCCTACGAGCAGTACTTC.

The chain couples TRBV5-8 to TRBJ2-1; 9 nucleotides agree with TRBD1. The CDR3 sequence is 15 residues long. Germline V gene sequence: CDR1 SGHTS, CDR2 YDEGEE. Trimming at V came to 4 bases and at J to 4 bases, leaving 6 bases not matched to a gene. As DNA, the CDR3 is TGTGCCAGCAGCATTGGACAGGGGCGTTACAATGAGCAGTTCTTC. Translation gives CASSIGQGRYNEQFF.

Written as DNA, the CDR3 is TGTGCCACCTCAAACAGCTCGCGCACAGATACGCAGTATTTT. Translating it yields CATSNSSRTDTQYF. V is TRBV19 and J is TRBJ2-3; no clear D gene. CDR3 length equals 14 residues. The germline V and J ends were trimmed by 10 bases and 1 base, with 15 bases remaining between them. CDR1 and CDR2 (germline): LNHDA, SQIVND (reference sequence). The variable domain in full, completed from reference TRBV19 and TRBJ2-3, reads DGGITQSPKYLFRKEGQNVTLSCEQNLNHDAMYWYRQDPGQGLRLIYYSQIVNDFQKGDIAEGYSVSREKKESFPLTVTSAQKNPTAFYLCATSNSSRTDTQYFGPGTRLTVL.

This clone occurred a few times. The V call is TRBV7-2, the J call TRBJ1-2; maybe TRBD1 (6 bases). This CDR3 region has 13 residues. Trimming pared 5 bases from V and 1 base from J, leaving 8 bases between. CDR1 and CDR2 (germline): SGHTA, FQGNSA. In nucleotides, the CDR3 is TGTGCCAGCAGCGGACAGCTTAACTATGGCTACACCTTC. It encodes CASSGQLNYGYTF.

About this clone: One junction end disagrees with the germline gene, perhaps due to a read error. The chain employs TRBV5-8 and TRBJ2-7; the match to TRBD1 covers 11 bases. The CDR3 extends over 13 amino acids. Germline V lookup: CDR1 SGHTS, CDR2 YDEGEE. The CDR3 DNA is TGTGCCAGCAGCAAGAAAAGGGGACAGGGGGTGAACTTC. This sequence encodes CASSKKRGQGVNF. Supplemented by reference TRBV5-8 and TRBJ2-7, the full variable domain reads EAGVTQSPTHLIKTRGQQATLRCSPISGHTSVYWYQQALGLGLQFLLWYDEGEERNRGNFPPRFSGRQFPNYSSELNVNALELEDSALYLCASSKKRGQGVNFGPGTRLTVT.

The CDR3 loop is CASSSGTGTTYEQYF. The CDR3 DNA is TGTGCCAGTAGTTCCGGGACCGGGACTACCTACGAGCAGTACTTC. The chain combines TRBV19 with TRBJ2-7; 7 positions agree with TRBD2. CDR1 is LNHDA and CDR2 is SQIVND in the germline V gene (reference sequence). J lost 2 bases, V lost 5 bases, and 9 bases had no gene match. The CDR3 consists of 15 residues.

This clone is a singleton in its sample. The chain has TRBV9 and TRBJ1-1; 11 bases agree with TRBD1. The V gene end was trimmed by 4 bases and the J gene end by 5 bases; junction bases not matched to a gene: 7. The germline V gene encodes CDR1 SGDLS and CDR2 YYNGEE. The length of the CDR3 is 15 residues. The CDR3 coding sequence is TGTGCCAGCAGCCTTGGGACAGGGGGATTGACTGAAGCTTTCTTT. Its protein product is CASSLGTGGLTEAFF.

This chain joins TRBV30 and TRBJ2-7; a weak D match, TRBD1 (8 bases). CDR3 length: 16 amino acids. V was pared by 0 bases and J by 1 base, with 16 bases between. The germline V gene has CDR1 GTSNPN and CDR2 SVGIG (reference sequence). CDR3 coding DNA: TGTGCCTGGAGTGTACAGACAGGGGAGGGGTCCTACGAGCAGTACTTC. This translates into CAWSVQTGEGSYEQYF.

V is TRBV10-2 and J is TRBJ1-1; possibly TRBD1 for D (6 bases). Germline V CDR1 and CDR2: WSHSY, SAAADI. With 2 bases removed from V and 0 bases from J, the gap between germline ends came to 13 bases. This CDR3 region has 16 residues. The CDR3 reads CASSEPYRVMNTEAFF. The CDR3 DNA reads as TGCGCCAGCAGTGAGCCCTACAGGGTCATGAACACTGAAGCTTTCTTT.

The V gene is TRBV19, the J gene TRBJ2-3; 9 bases are shared with TRBD1. Losses at the gene ends were 4 bases for V and 1 base for J; bases not matched to a gene: 6. Per germline, CDR1 LNHDA and CDR2 SQIVND (reference sequence). The CDR3 runs 16 residues. The CDR3 coding sequence is TGTGCCAGTAGTACCGGGACAGGGAGGGGCACAGATACGCAGTATTTT. This encodes CASSTGTGRGTDTQYF.

This rearrangement joins TRBV11-2 to TRBJ1-2, with TRBD1 identical over 9 bases. CDR1 SGHAT and CDR2 FQNNGV come from the germline V gene. The CDR3 is made up of 14 amino acids. The V and J ends lost 5 bases and 8 bases, in that order; junction bases with no gene match: 9. CDR3 sequence (DNA): TGTGCCAGCAGCGTGACAGGGGGTTTCTACGGCTACACCTTC. It yields the protein CASSVTGGFYGYTF.

This sequence joins TRBV6-5 and TRBJ1-2, with D uncertain. This CDR3 is 13 amino acids long. Germline V gene sequence: CDR1 MNHEY, CDR2 SVGAGI. The V end was cut by 5 bases, the J end by 0 bases, with 7 bases between. The chain's CDR3 is CASSPRTNYGYTF. The CDR3 DNA reads TGTGCCAGCAGTCCGAGGACTAACTATGGCTACACCTTC.

The chain combines TRBV25-1 with TRBJ2-7; a possible D gene is TRBD1 (5 bases). V lost 3 bases to trimming and J lost 2 bases, with 14 bases between them. Germline-derived CDR1 and CDR2 are MGHDK and SYGVNS. This CDR3 contains 15 residues. CDR3 DNA sequence: TGTGCCAGCAGTGACCCCGGTCAGGGCCCCTACGAGCAGTACTTC. It specifies CASSDPGQGPYEQYF.

This clone was picked up a small number of times. V and J are TRBV14 and TRBJ2-7; 12 nucleotides agree with TRBD1. CDR1 SGHDN and CDR2 FVKESK come from the germline V gene. The CDR3 runs to 15 residues. V was pared by 4 bases and J by 4 bases, with 5 bases of the junction left unmatched. The CDR3 here is CASSLGTGGGYEQYF. The CDR3 DNA is TGTGCCAGCAGCCTCGGGACAGGGGGCGGGTACGAGCAGTACTTC.

This chain joins TRBV27 and TRBJ1-2; D unresolved. V dropped 6 bases and J dropped 7 bases, with 12 bases sitting between them. CDR3 length: 12 residues. In germline, CDR1 is MNHEY, CDR2 SMNVEV (reference sequence). The CDR3 DNA is TGTGCCAGCAGCCATCCGGGTCGTGGCTACACCTTC. Its protein product is CASSHPGRGYTF.

The chain has TRBV11-2 and TRBJ1-6; possible D gene TRBD1, 6 bases. The V gene's germline CDR1 is SGHAT and CDR2 FQNNGV. V lost 4 bases to trimming and J lost 9 bases, with 19 bases between them. The CDR3 extends over 16 amino acids. CDR3 DNA: TGTGCCAGCAGCTCCTCGATCGGGACAACGGGTTCACCCCTCCACTTT. It is translated as CASSSSIGTTGSPLHF.

The chain combines TRBV20-1 with TRBJ2-5; D gene ambiguous. V gave up 6 bases and J gave up 4 bases, with 9 bases separating them. Germline CDR1 is DFQATT and CDR2 is SNEGSKA (reference sequence). CDR3 length: 11 residues. The DNA for the CDR3 is TGCAGTGCCCCCCCAATAGAGACCCAGTACTTC. Its protein product is CSAPPIETQYF.

V usage is TRBV19 and J usage is TRBJ1-5; D remains ambiguous. The germline V gene has CDR1 LNHDA and CDR2 SQIVND (reference sequence). V was cut by 4 bases and J by 2 bases, with 3 bases left in between. The CDR3 loop spans 12 amino acids. The CDR3 region has the DNA TGTGCCAGTAGTAGAGGCAATCAGCCCCAGCATTTT. It codes for CASSRGNQPQHF.

This chain uses TRBV27 with TRBJ2-1, with 12 bases that match TRBD1. CDR3 length: 18 amino acids. From germline, CDR1 is MNHEY and CDR2 SMNVEV (reference sequence). Unmatched junction bases numbered 11, after V lost 1 base and J lost 7 bases. The CDR3 here is CASSLWFVGTGGGNEQFF. As DNA, the CDR3 is TGTGCCAGCAGTTTATGGTTTGTTGGGACAGGGGGCGGGAATGAGCAGTTCTTC.

In its sample, this clone is medium-sized (0.01 to 0.1%). The rearrangement uses TRBV6-1 and TRBJ2-2; TRBD2 matches at 10 bases. The length of the CDR3 is 15 residues. With V trimmed by 4 bases and J by 1 base, 0 bases remained unmatched. Germline-derived CDR1 and CDR2 are MNHNS and SASEGT. The CDR3 DNA reads as TGTGCCAGCAGTGGACTAGCGGGGAACACCGGGGAGCTGTTTTTT. It is translated as CASSGLAGNTGELFF.

The V and J genes are TRBV7-8 and TRBJ2-7, with D tentatively TRBD1 (6 bases). The V end lost 5 bases, the J end lost 7 bases, and 15 bases lay between the germline ends. The CDR3 runs 13 residues. Germline V gene sequence: CDR1 SGHVS, CDR2 FQNEAQ. DNA for the CDR3: TGTGCCAGCAGCCCCGGCCTGGACAGTGAGCAGTACTTC. This translates into CASSPGLDSEQYF.